Each of the 26 T cell receptor beta chains below was sequenced from the same sample in a study of blood T cell repertoires in COVID-19. Using immunoSEQ multiplex PCR, the repertoire was profiled, and TCRdb retains in-frame clones only, with some absent. The sample includes 150,000 to 200,000 clones, roughly 84% of them seen just once. Material: PBMCs or T cells enriched from blood (not recorded which). All receptors derive from a woman aged 30 to 39 who had been exposed to COVID-19.

CDR3 nucleotides: TGCAGCGTGGGGAGTAGCACCACAACTAATGAAAAACTGTTTTTT. It specifies CSVGSSTTTNEKLFF. The V gene is TRBV29-1, the J gene TRBJ1-4; D is uncertain. The CDR3 has 15 residues. Per the germline V gene, CDR1 is SQVTM and CDR2 is ANQGSEA. V lost 6 bases, J lost 0 bases, and 14 bases lay in between.

The CDR3 protein is CASSRWTGGRAEAFF. CDR3 coding DNA: TGTGCCAGCAGCCGCTGGACAGGGGGCAGGGCTGAAGCTTTCTTT. The chain links TRBV13 to TRBJ1-1, with 11 bases fitting TRBD1. V was pared by 5 bases and J by 6 bases, with 8 bases of the junction left unmatched. The CDR3 contains 15 residues. The germline V gene encodes CDR1 PRHDT and CDR2 FYEKMQ (reference sequence).

This clone was observed a few times. V usage is TRBV18 and J usage is TRBJ2-7; D possibly corresponds to TRBD1 (5 bases). In germline, CDR1 is KGHSH, CDR2 LQKENI. This CDR3 spans 16 amino acids. V lost 3 bases to trimming and J lost 3 bases, with 18 bases between them. The CDR3 reads CASSPAASLGVYEQYF. The CDR3 DNA follows: TGTGCCAGCTCACCGGCAGCTTCCTTAGGGGTCTACGAGCAGTACTTC.

The V gene is TRBV6-1, the J gene TRBJ2-2; 8 bases agree with TRBD1. Unmatched junction bases numbered 2, after V lost 3 bases and J lost 2 bases. Germline values: CDR1 MNHNS, CDR2 SASEGT. This CDR3 is 15 amino acids long. The CDR3 sequence: CASSDTGGNTGELFF. DNA of the CDR3: TGTGCCAGCAGTGACACAGGGGGTAACACCGGGGAGCTGTTTTTT.

The chain links TRBV10-2 to TRBJ1-1; 7 bases fit TRBD1. With V trimmed by 7 bases and J by 1 base, 3 bases remained unmatched. Germline CDR1 and CDR2: WSHSY and SAAADI. The CDR3 is 13 residues long. The CDR3 region has the DNA TGCGCCAGCACCAACAGGGGGAACACTGAAGCTTTCTTT. Protein sequence: CASTNRGNTEAFF.

The sample holds one count of this clone. The V and J genes are TRBV7-9 and TRBJ2-2; maybe TRBD1 (6 bases). The CDR3 consists of 15 residues. The V gene's germline CDR1 is SEHNR and CDR2 FQNEAQ (reference sequence). The V gene lost 4 bases and the J gene lost 3 bases, with 12 bases spanning the gap. CDR3 coding DNA: TGTGCCAGCAGCTCGACAGGCGCGGACACCGGGGAGCTGTTTTTT. Translated, it gives CASSSTGADTGELFF.

The genes are TRBV4-2 and TRBJ1-2; possible D gene TRBD1, 5 bases. The CDR3 has 15 residues. CDR1 and CDR2 (germline): LGHNA, YNFKEQ. The V and J ends lost 4 bases and 2 bases respectively, with 14 bases between them. DNA for the CDR3: TGTGCCAGCAGCCGAGATTCGACAGCGAACTATGGCTACACCTTC. This codes for CASSRDSTANYGYTF.

The rearrangement joins TRBV27 to TRBJ2-5; 11 bases are shared with TRBD1. V gave up 5 bases and J gave up 5 bases; unmatched junction bases: 4. Germline assignment: CDR1 MNHEY and CDR2 SMNVEV (reference sequence). This CDR3 comprises 14 residues. CDR3 loop: CASSLRDRGETQYF. DNA of the CDR3: TGTGCCAGCAGTCTCCGGGACAGGGGGGAGACCCAGTACTTC.

The chain uses TRBV7-2 and TRBJ1-2; TRBD1 is a possible D gene (5 bases). From germline, CDR1 is SGHTA and CDR2 FQGNSA. The CDR3 length is 15 residues. Trimming left V 1 base short and J 5 bases short, with 14 bases between. Here the CDR3 reads CASSLEGREEYGYTF. For the CDR3, the DNA is TGTGCCAGCAGCTTAGAGGGCAGGGAAGAATATGGCTACACCTTC.

This chain joins TRBV2 and TRBJ1-2; weak D call: TRBD1 (5 bases). The CDR3 runs 13 residues. V was trimmed by 3 bases and J by 4 bases, leaving 9 bases between them. Germline assignment: CDR1 SNHLY and CDR2 FYNNEI. CDR3 coding DNA: TGTGCCAGCAGTGAGGGGCCGACCTATGGCTACACCTTC. This codes for CASSEGPTYGYTF. The whole variable domain, filled in from reference TRBV2 and TRBJ1-2, reads EPEVTQTPSHQVTQMGQEVILRCVPISNHLYFYWYRQILGQKVEFLVSFYNNEISEKSEIFDDQFSVERPDGSNFTLKIRSTKLEDSAMYFCASSEGPTYGYTFGSGTRLTVV.

This clone was detected a few times. The chain recombines TRBV5-1 with TRBJ2-7; weak D call: TRBD1 (5 bases). The V end was cut by 4 bases, the J end by 2 bases, with 10 bases between. The CDR3 has 13 amino acids. Germline values: CDR1 SGHRS, CDR2 YFSETQ. The DNA for the CDR3 is TGCGCCAGCAGCCCGGACACCGCCTACGAGCAGTACTTC. Its protein product is CASSPDTAYEQYF.

This chain links TRBV12-3 or TRBV12-4 with TRBJ2-5; weak D call: TRBD1 (7 bases). V dropped 9 bases and J dropped 3 bases, with 14 bases sitting between them. This CDR3 is built from 13 residues. DNA of the CDR3: TGTGCCAGTCGGGGGACAGTCAAAGAGACCCAGTACTTC. Translating it yields CASRGTVKETQYF.

This clone was seen a handful of times. The V and J genes are TRBV29-1 and TRBJ2-3; D remains ambiguous. This CDR3 contains 10 residues. Germline values: CDR1 SQVTM, CDR2 ANQGSEA. Trimming shortened V by 4 bases and J by 11 bases, and 10 bases separated the two germline ends. The CDR3 reads CSVGTSKQYF. The CDR3 nucleotides read TGCAGCGTTGGCACCAGTAAGCAGTATTTT.

This clone has a handful of counts. The chain is built from TRBV7-2 and TRBJ2-1, with TRBD2 identical over 12 bases. V dropped 5 bases and J dropped 8; count of bases not matched to a gene: 4. The CDR3 contains 14 residues. Germline CDR1 reads SGHTA; CDR2 reads FQGNSA. The CDR3 loop reads CASSRWTSGDEQFF. CDR3 nucleotide sequence: TGTGCCAGCAGCCGCTGGACTAGCGGGGATGAGCAGTTCTTC.

There are a few counts of this clone. This chain links TRBV5-1 with TRBJ1-2; D gene ambiguous. Germline assignment: CDR1 SGHRS and CDR2 YFSETQ. V lost 1 base and J 0 bases, leaving 4 bases between the germline ends. The CDR3 consists of 13 residues. As DNA, the CDR3 is TGCGCCAGCAGCTTGACAGCTAACTATGGCTACACCTTC. This encodes CASSLTANYGYTF.

This clone occurred once. The chain has TRBV5-6 and TRBJ1-6; D is possibly TRBD1 (6 bases). Germline CDR1 reads SGHDT; CDR2 reads YYEEEE. The V gene lost 0 bases and the J gene lost 7 bases, with 11 bases spanning the gap. This CDR3 contains 15 residues. CDR3 nucleotide sequence: TGTGCCAGCAGCTTGGATGGGGGCGCGAATTCACCCCTCCACTTT. Translated: CASSLDGGANSPLHF.

J is TRBJ2-2 and V is TRBV3-1 (or the pseudogene TRBV3-2); possibly TRBD1 for D (6 bases). The CDR3 is 17 amino acids. V dropped 4 bases and J dropped 0 bases, with 15 bases sitting between them. Germline V gene sequence: CDR1 LGHDT, CDR2 YNNKEL (reference sequence). The chain's CDR3 is CASSLPLGTSNTGELFF. DNA of the CDR3: TGTGCCAGCAGCCTCCCGTTGGGGACATCGAACACCGGGGAGCTGTTTTTT.

The chain joins TRBV6-6 to TRBJ1-1; tentatively, D is TRBD1 (5 bases). This CDR3 has 14 amino acids. The germline CDR1 and CDR2 sequences are MNHNY and SVGAGI (reference sequence). The germline V and J ends were trimmed by 5 bases and 1 base, with 11 bases remaining between them. The DNA for the CDR3 is TGTGCCAGCAGTCTGGGACTGAGGAACACTGAAGCTTTCTTT. This codes for CASSLGLRNTEAFF.

This chain links TRBV9 with TRBJ1-2; D gene uncertain. Germline loops: CDR1 SGDLS, CDR2 YYNGEE. This CDR3 contains 17 residues. Trimming left V 0 bases short and J 4 bases short, with 19 bases between. For the CDR3, the DNA is TGTGCCAGCAGCGTAGACGGGCAGCGGCCAACCTTCTATGGCTACACCTTC. The encoded protein is CASSVDGQRPTFYGYTF. The whole variable domain, filled in from reference TRBV9 and TRBJ1-2, reads DSGVTQTPKHLITATGQRVTLRCSPRSGDLSVYWYQQSLDQGLQFLIQYYNGEERAKGNILERFSAQQFPDLHSELNLSSLELGDSALYFCASSVDGQRPTFYGYTFGSGTRLTVV.

The rearrangement links TRBV5-1 to TRBJ2-7; 7 bases align to TRBD1. Germline lookup yields CDR1 SGHRS and CDR2 YFSETQ. V shed 5 bases and J 6 bases; nucleotides not matched to a gene: 8. This CDR3 has 13 amino acids. DNA for the CDR3: TGCGCCAGCAGAACCAGACAGGGTGCCGAGCAGTACTTC. This sequence encodes CASRTRQGAEQYF.

This clone appeared once. The chain links TRBV2 to TRBJ1-2, with D possibly TRBD1 on 6 matching bases. The CDR3 is 13 residues long. Trimming removed 4 bases from V and 5 bases from J, with 11 bases in between. Germline assignment: CDR1 SNHLY and CDR2 FYNNEI. CDR3 coding DNA: TGTGCCAGCAGTGCTGTCAGGGGATATGGCTACACCTTC. This sequence encodes CASSAVRGYGYTF.

The chain uses TRBV7-9 and TRBJ2-7, with D possibly matching TRBD2 (6 bases). This CDR3 spans 12 amino acids. From germline, CDR1 is SEHNR and CDR2 FQNEAQ (reference sequence). The germline V and J ends were trimmed by 6 bases and 2 bases, with 8 bases remaining between them. The CDR3 nucleotides read TGTGCCAGCAGGGCGGGGCCCTACGAGCAGTACTTC. This sequence encodes CASRAGPYEQYF. The whole variable domain, remainder taken from reference TRBV7-9 and TRBJ2-7, is DTGVSQNPRHKITKRGQNVTFRCDPISEHNRLYWYRQTLGQGPEFLTYFQNEAQLEKSRLLSDRFSAERPKGSFSTLEIQRTEQGDSAMYLCASRAGPYEQYFGPGTRLTVT.

V gene TRBV4-1 combines with J gene TRBJ1-6, with D possibly matching TRBD1 (6 bases). Trimming left V 0 bases short and J 4 bases short, with 10 bases between. The CDR3 loop spans 16 amino acids. Germline lookup yields CDR1 MGHRA and CDR2 YSYEKL. The CDR3, as DNA: TGCGCCAGCAGCCAAGACCCAGGGGCTTATAATTCACCCCTCCACTTT. Its protein product is CASSQDPGAYNSPLHF.

The rearrangement links TRBV6-1 to TRBJ1-2; 10 nucleotides agree with TRBD1. CDR1 MNHNS and CDR2 SASEGT come from the germline V gene. This CDR3 spans 15 amino acids. Trimming removed 1 base from V and 8 bases from J; junction bases left unmatched: 7. CDR3 in amino acids: CASSEEQTGGRGYTF. DNA for the CDR3: TGTGCCAGCAGTGAAGAACAGACAGGGGGCCGGGGCTACACCTTC.

Concerning this clone: Within the sample, other DNA sequences also encode this same CDR3. V and J are TRBV7-2 and TRBJ1-1; D perhaps matches TRBD1 (5 bases). The CDR3 is made up of 13 amino acids. The V gene lost 2 bases and the J gene lost 3 bases, with 7 bases spanning the gap. Germline lookup yields CDR1 SGHTA and CDR2 FQGNSA. CDR3 nucleotide sequence: TGTGCCAGCAGCTTACAGGGATACACTGAAGCTTTCTTT. Amino acids: CASSLQGYTEAFF.

As for this clone: One junction end disagrees with the germline gene, perhaps due to a read error. V gene TRBV2 combines with J gene TRBJ2-2; TRBD1 aligns across 10 bases. This CDR3 is built from 15 residues. Germline V lookup: CDR1 SNHLY, CDR2 FYNNEI. The CDR3 DNA reads TGTGCCAGCGGTGAGGGGACAGGGGACGTCGGGGAGCTGTTTTTT. Translation gives CASGEGTGDVGELFF.